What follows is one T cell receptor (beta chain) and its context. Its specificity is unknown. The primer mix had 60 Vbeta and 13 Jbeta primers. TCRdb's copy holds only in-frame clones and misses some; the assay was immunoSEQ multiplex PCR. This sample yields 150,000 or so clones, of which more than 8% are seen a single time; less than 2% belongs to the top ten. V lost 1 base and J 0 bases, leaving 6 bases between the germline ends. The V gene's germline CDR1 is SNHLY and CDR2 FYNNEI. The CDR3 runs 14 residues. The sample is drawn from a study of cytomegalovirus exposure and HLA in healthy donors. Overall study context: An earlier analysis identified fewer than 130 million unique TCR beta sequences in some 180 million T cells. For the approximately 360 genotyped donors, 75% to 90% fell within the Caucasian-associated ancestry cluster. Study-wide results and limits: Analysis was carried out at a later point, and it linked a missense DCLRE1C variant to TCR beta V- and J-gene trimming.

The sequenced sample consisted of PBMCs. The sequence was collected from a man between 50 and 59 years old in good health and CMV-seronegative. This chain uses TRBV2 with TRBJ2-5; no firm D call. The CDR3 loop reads CASSEGANQETQYF. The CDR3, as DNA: TGTGCCAGCAGTGAAGGAGCCAACCAAGAGACCCAGTACTTC. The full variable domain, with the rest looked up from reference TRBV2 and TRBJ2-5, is EPEVTQTPSHQVTQMGQEVILRCVPISNHLYFYWYRQILGQKVEFLVSFYNNEISEKSEIFDDQFSVERPDGSNFTLKIRSTKLEDSAMYFCASSEGANQETQYFGPGTRLLVL.